This entry lists 32 T cell receptor beta chains sequenced from one sample in a study of shared clonotypes between healthy human individuals. Sequencing was performed with immunoSEQ multiplex PCR; in TCRdb, only in-frame clones are kept and a portion is missing. The data contain about 490,000 clones, 76% of them seen just once; the ten biggest clones take up 10% to 15%. The specimen was PBMCs. The source of these receptors is a woman in her thirties or forties in good health. Some clones in this sample may be carry-over from other donors' samples.

The rearrangement uses TRBV30 and TRBJ1-1; tentative D call: TRBD1 (5 bases). The CDR3 is 13 residues long. The V end was cut by 7 bases, the J end by 0 bases, with 12 bases between. Germline V lookup: CDR1 GTSNPN, CDR2 SVGIG (reference sequence). The CDR3 loop is CAYPGPLNTEAFF. The CDR3 DNA follows: TGTGCCTACCCGGGACCATTGAACACTGAAGCTTTCTTT.

Notes on this clone: A read error is likely here: a far larger clone is one base away. Other DNA sequences in the sample encode the same CDR3. The genes are TRBV6-1 and TRBJ1-2; possible D gene TRBD1, 6 bases. V was trimmed by 6 bases and J by 4 bases, leaving 18 bases between them. The CDR3 length is 15 residues. From germline, CDR1 is MNHNS and CDR2 SASEGT. CDR3 sequence reads: CASSGGGQSFYGYTF. For the CDR3, the DNA is TGTGCCAGCAGCGGAGGAGGACAGTCTTTCTATGGCTACACCTTC.

The V gene is TRBV30, the J gene TRBJ1-5; D call uncertain. This CDR3 comprises 14 residues. CDR1 and CDR2 from the germline V gene are GTSNPN and SVGIG (reference sequence). V lost 5 bases, J lost 3 bases, and 14 bases lay in between. CDR3 in amino acids: CAWGRANYNQPQHF. In DNA, the CDR3 is TGTGCCTGGGGGAGGGCAAATTACAATCAGCCCCAGCATTTT.

The chain recombines TRBV2 with TRBJ2-4, with 10 nucleotides matching TRBD2. Looked up from germline, CDR1 is SNHLY and CDR2 is FYNNEI. The CDR3 covers 19 residues. Trimming at V came to 6 bases and at J to 0 bases, leaving 14 bases not matched to a gene. The CDR3 loop is CASRGALAGASLAKNIQYF. The DNA for the CDR3 is TGTGCCAGCAGGGGGGCTCTAGCGGGAGCAAGTTTAGCCAAAAACATTCAGTACTTC.

CDR3: CASSLGTGQGETFF. Written as DNA, the CDR3 is TGTGCCAGCAGCTTAGGGACCGGACAGGGGGAAACTTTCTTT. The chain has TRBV7-9 and TRBJ1-1, with 10 bases identical to TRBD1. V lost 1 base and J lost 12; bases outside the gene matches: 8. Germline V CDR1 and CDR2: SEHNR, FQNEAQ (reference sequence). The CDR3 has 14 residues.

The chain employs TRBV25-1 and TRBJ2-5; no firm D call. Germline CDR1 reads MGHDK; CDR2 reads SYGVNS. Trimming cost V 2 bases and J 0 bases, with 7 bases left between them. This CDR3 is 14 amino acids long. In DNA, the CDR3 is TGTGCCAGCAGTGAAGAGCGACACCAAGAGACCCAGTACTTC. Protein sequence: CASSEERHQETQYF.

This chain joins TRBV27 and TRBJ1-6; D remains unclear. CDR3 length: 16 amino acids. The germline CDR1 and CDR2 sequences are MNHEY and SMNVEV (reference sequence). Between the trimmed V and J ends, which lost 5 bases and 6 bases, there was a span of 17 bases. The CDR3 spells CASSLSRTGFNSPLHF. The CDR3 bases are TGTGCCAGCAGTCTTTCCCGGACTGGTTTTAATTCACCCCTCCACTTT.

The chain joins TRBV5-4 to TRBJ2-3; D is unresolved. V lost 4 bases and J 2 bases, leaving 8 bases between the germline ends. CDR3 length equals 13 residues. Germline values: CDR1 SGHNT, CDR2 YYREEE (reference sequence). The CDR3 spells CASSNALTDTQYF. The CDR3 DNA sequence: TGTGCCAGCAGCAATGCCCTCACAGATACGCAGTATTTT.

The chain carries TRBV5-4 and TRBJ1-1; D possibly corresponds to TRBD1 (5 bases). CDR1 and CDR2 (germline): SGHNT, YYREEE (reference sequence). CDR3 length: 13 amino acids. Trimming stripped 1 base from V and 6 bases from J, with 10 bases between. The DNA for the CDR3 is TGTGCCAGCAGCTTGAGGCAGGGCGCTGAAGCTTTCTTT. Translation: CASSLRQGAEAFF.

As to this clone: One base away lies a much larger clone, so this may be a sequencing read error. The same CDR3 can be traced to other DNA sequences in this sample. V gene TRBV9 combines with J gene TRBJ2-5; D is undetermined. Germline V lookup: CDR1 SGDLS, CDR2 YYNGEE. Trimming pared 0 bases from V and 4 bases from J, leaving 4 bases between. CDR3 length: 12 amino acids. The CDR3 coding sequence is TGTGCCAGCAGCGTAGCGGGAGAGACCCAGTACTTC. Residues: CASSVAGETQYF.

V gene TRBV20-1 combines with J gene TRBJ2-5; the D is unclear. V was clipped by 7 bases and J by 6 bases, with 6 bases between them. The germline V gene has CDR1 DFQATT and CDR2 SNEGSKA (reference sequence). The CDR3 is 9 residues long. The chain's CDR3 is CSVSKTQYF. DNA for the CDR3: TGCAGTGTTTCGAAGACCCAGTACTTC.

The chain combines TRBV7-3 with TRBJ2-3, with 10 bases matching TRBD2. The CDR3 loop spans 18 amino acids. CDR1 and CDR2 from the germline V gene are SGHTA and FQGTGA. Trimming cost V 4 bases and J 0 bases; bases outside gene matches: 10. CDR3 coding DNA: TGTGCCAGCAGCTCCCTAGCGGGGGCAGGGATGAGCACAGATACGCAGTATTTT. This codes for CASSSLAGAGMSTDTQYF.

There are a few counts of this clone. A junction end diverges from the germline sequence, so it may reflect a read error. The identical CDR3 is also encoded by other nucleotide sequences in the sample. The chain links TRBV11-3 to TRBJ2-1; 12 bases line up with TRBD2. The germline CDR1 and CDR2 sequences are SGHNT and YENEEA. The length of the CDR3 is 15 residues. The CDR3 nucleotides are TGTGCCAGCAGTTTAGGGACTAGCGGGTACAATGAGCAGTTCTTC. Translation: CASSLGTSGYNEQFF. The whole variable domain, filled in from reference TRBV11-3 and TRBJ2-1, reads EAGVVQSPRYKIIEKKQPVAFWCNPISGHNTLYWYLQNLGQGPELLIRYENEEAVDDSQLPKDRFSAERLKGVDSTLKIQPAELGDSAVYLCASSLGTSGYNEQFFGPGTRLTVL.

This clone occurred many times. This chain uses TRBV10-3 with TRBJ1-2; the D gene is possibly TRBD1 (5 bases). The CDR3 contains 14 residues. V gave up 5 bases and J gave up 7 bases, with 17 bases separating them. CDR1 is ENHRY, CDR2 SYGVKD, per germline. CDR3 region: CAISNARGGGGYTF. In nucleotides, the CDR3 is TGTGCCATCAGTAACGCTAGGGGCGGTGGTGGCTACACCTTC.

The rearrangement uses TRBV27 and TRBJ2-1; D unresolved. CDR1 and CDR2 (germline): MNHEY, SMNVEV (reference sequence). CDR3 size: 12 residues. V was pared by 3 bases and J by 6 bases, with 6 bases between. CDR3 in amino acids: CASSFHSNEQFF. In DNA, the CDR3 is TGTGCCAGCAGTTTCCATAGCAATGAGCAGTTCTTC.

The chain uses TRBV27 and TRBJ1-1; D might be TRBD1 (6 bases). The CDR3 has 13 amino acids. Germline-derived CDR1 and CDR2 are MNHEY and SMNVEV (reference sequence). The V end lost 5 bases, the J end lost 11 bases, and 18 bases lay between the germline ends. The CDR3 DNA is TGTGCCAGCAGTCCCCTCAGGACCCAGGGGGCTTTCTTT. Translating it yields CASSPLRTQGAFF.

The rearrangement uses TRBV11-3 and TRBJ2-3, with D tentatively TRBD2 (6 bases). CDR3 length: 13 residues. Germline-derived CDR1 and CDR2 are SGHNT and YENEEA. The V end was cut by 11 bases, the J end by 7 bases, with 19 bases between. This CDR3 reads CASARETGNTQYF. In nucleotides, the CDR3 is TGTGCCTCCGCCCGGGAGACGGGGAATACGCAGTATTTT. Using reference TRBV11-3 and TRBJ2-3 for the parts outside the CDR3, the full variable domain is EAGVVQSPRYKIIEKKQPVAFWCNPISGHNTLYWYLQNLGQGPELLIRYENEEAVDDSQLPKDRFSAERLKGVDSTLKIQPAELGDSAVYLCASARETGNTQYFGPGTRLTVL.

The chain combines TRBV29-1 with TRBJ1-4; 8 nucleotides match TRBD1. CDR1 is SQVTM and CDR2 is ANQGSEA in the germline V gene. The CDR3 loop spans 14 amino acids. V dropped 7 bases and J dropped 7; count of bases not matched to a gene: 11. The DNA for the CDR3 is TGCAGCGCCATAGACAGGGGTTCGGGTGAAAAACTGTTTTTT. This gives the protein CSAIDRGSGEKLFF.

This chain links TRBV14 with TRBJ2-5, with 8 bases matching TRBD2. The V segment lost 1 base and the J segment 5 bases; nucleotides outside the gene matches: 9. The germline gives CDR1 SGHDN, CDR2 FVKESK. The CDR3 runs to 16 residues. CDR3 sequence (DNA): TGTGCCAGCAGCCAAGTTACGGGAGGGCCGGGGGAGACCCAGTACTTC. Translating it yields CASSQVTGGPGETQYF.

The CDR3 protein is CASSSNTAGELFF. As DNA, the CDR3 is TGTGCCAGCAGTTCCAACACGGCCGGGGAGCTGTTTTTT. V and J are TRBV7-6 and TRBJ2-2; the D is unclear. The ends were cut back, 6 bases at V and 6 bases at J, with 11 bases in the middle. CDR3 length: 13 residues. Germline V CDR1 and CDR2: SGHVS, FNYEAQ.

The chain is built from TRBV7-9 and TRBJ2-7; 9 nucleotides line up with TRBD2. This CDR3 has 16 residues. CDR1 is SEHNR, CDR2 FQNEAQ, per germline (reference sequence). V lost 4 bases to trimming and J lost 2 bases; unmatched junction nucleotides: 9. CDR3 sequence reads: CASSSTGLAGTYEQYF. DNA of the CDR3: TGTGCCAGCAGCTCAACGGGGCTAGCGGGAACCTACGAGCAGTACTTC. The full variable domain, with the rest looked up from reference TRBV7-9 and TRBJ2-7, is DTGVSQNPRHKITKRGQNVTFRCDPISEHNRLYWYRQTLGQGPEFLTYFQNEAQLEKSRLLSDRFSAERPKGSFSTLEIQRTEQGDSAMYLCASSSTGLAGTYEQYFGPGTRLTVT.

The gene calls are TRBV7-3 and TRBJ2-2, with D tentatively TRBD2 (5 bases). The CDR3 runs 15 residues. V lost 1 base and J lost 7, with 13 bases in between. Germline V gene sequence: CDR1 SGHTA, CDR2 FQGTGA. The CDR3 reads CASSLIEGFGGELFF. The CDR3 DNA reads as TGTGCCAGCAGCTTAATCGAGGGATTCGGCGGGGAGCTGTTTTTT.

This chain connects TRBV19 to TRBJ1-5; D is uncertain. Germline assignment: CDR1 LNHDA and CDR2 SQIVND (reference sequence). V was clipped by 3 bases and J by 0 bases, with 18 bases between them. This CDR3 has 18 residues. The CDR3 DNA sequence: TGTGCCAGTAGTATGGTCGGCGCCCGAACGTATAGCAATCAGCCCCAGCATTTT. Its protein product is CASSMVGARTYSNQPQHF.

The chain uses TRBV7-9 and TRBJ2-1; D is ambiguous. CDR1 is SEHNR, CDR2 FQNEAQ, per germline (reference sequence). Deletions cut 4 bases from V and 4 bases from J, with 23 bases between. The CDR3 sequence is 18 residues long. The CDR3 bases are TGTGCCAGCAGCTCAAGGGCCAGACCGAATCACGTATACAATGAGCAGTTCTTC. This translates into CASSSRARPNHVYNEQFF.

V gene TRBV7-8 combines with J gene TRBJ2-2, with 8 bases identical to TRBD1. The V gene end was trimmed by 4 bases and the J gene end by 9 bases; junction bases not matched to a gene: 16. In germline, CDR1 is SGHVS, CDR2 FQNEAQ. The CDR3 sequence is 17 residues long. The CDR3 loop reads CASSYPPGGVNLRELFF. The CDR3 coding sequence is TGTGCCAGCAGCTACCCCCCAGGGGGCGTCAATCTCCGGGAGCTGTTTTTT.

As to this clone: This same CDR3 is encoded by further DNA sequences in the sample. The chain combines TRBV28 with TRBJ1-5; TRBD1 is a possible D gene (5 bases). The CDR3 loop spans 13 amino acids. Germline V CDR1 and CDR2: MDHEN, SYDVKM. The V end lost 8 bases, the J end lost 0 bases, and 8 bases lay between the germline ends. In nucleotides, the CDR3 is TGTGCCAGCTCAGGGTATAGCAATCAGCCCCAGCATTTT. This translates into CASSGYSNQPQHF.

The chain combines TRBV27 with TRBJ2-3; TRBD1 matches at 8 bases. V lost 5 bases to trimming and J lost 0 bases; unmatched junction nucleotides: 7. This CDR3 contains 16 residues. Looked up from germline, CDR1 is MNHEY and CDR2 is SMNVEV (reference sequence). The CDR3 loop reads CASSTRGRSSTDTQYF. The CDR3 DNA is TGTGCCAGCAGTACCAGGGGGCGGTCTAGCACAGATACGCAGTATTTT.

This chain joins TRBV11-2 and TRBJ2-1, with 7 bases identical to TRBD2. Trimming at V came to 1 base and at J to 6 bases, leaving 3 bases not matched to a gene. The CDR3 is 14 residues long. Germline V CDR1 and CDR2: SGHAT, FQNNGV. CDR3 protein: CASSLVGGSNEQFF. CDR3 DNA: TGTGCCAGCAGCTTAGTTGGCGGGAGCAATGAGCAGTTCTTC. Together with reference TRBV11-2 and TRBJ2-1, the CDR3 gives the full variable domain: EAGVAQSPRYKIIEKRQSVAFWCNPISGHATLYWYQQILGQGPKLLIQFQNNGVVDDSQLPKDRFSAERLKGVDSTLKIQPAKLEDSAVYLCASSLVGGSNEQFFGPGTRLTVL.

Of note for this clone: The final CDR3 position lacks the conserved phenylalanine or tryptophan, pointing to a likely read error. The same CDR3 is also encoded by other DNA sequences in this sample. This rearrangement joins TRBV30 to TRBJ2-7, with D tentatively TRBD1 or TRBD2 (5 bases each). The CDR3 totals 13 residues. Germline CDR1 and CDR2: GTSNPN and SVGIG (reference sequence). The V end lost 7 bases, the J end lost 4 bases, and 17 bases lay between the germline ends. The CDR3 here is CASPGPSIYEQYL. For the CDR3, the DNA is TGTGCCTCGCCGGGACCGTCCATTTACGAGCAGTACCTC.

The CDR3 nucleotides are TGTGCCAGCAGCCAGTTCAGCGGGGGCTCCTACAATGAGCAGTTCTTC. Amino acids: CASSQFSGGSYNEQFF. The V gene is TRBV7-8, the J gene TRBJ2-1; 8 bases align to TRBD2. V lost 5 bases to trimming and J lost 0 bases; unmatched junction nucleotides: 6. CDR1 and CDR2 (germline): SGHVS, FQNEAQ. The CDR3 loop spans 16 amino acids.

This chain connects TRBV6-1 to TRBJ1-2; D is ambiguous. Between the trimmed V and J ends, which lost 6 bases and 5 bases, there was a span of 13 bases. This CDR3 has 13 amino acids. Per germline, CDR1 MNHNS and CDR2 SASEGT. CDR3 coding DNA: TGTGCCAGCAGCGCCGAAACGATATATGGCTACACCTTC. This codes for CASSAETIYGYTF.

About this clone itself: At the DNA level, this CDR3 is encoded by other sequences in the same sample as well. This chain links TRBV28 with TRBJ2-7; 10 bases align to TRBD1. The CDR3 is 14 residues long. Germline-derived CDR1 and CDR2 are MDHEN and SYDVKM. V dropped 3 bases and J dropped 2; count of bases not matched to a gene: 1. CDR3 sequence reads: CASSFGTGAYEQYF. In DNA form, the CDR3 reads TGTGCCAGCAGTTTTGGGACAGGGGCCTACGAGCAGTACTTC. Using reference TRBV28 and TRBJ2-7 for the parts outside the CDR3, the full variable domain is DVKVTQSSRYLVKRTGEKVFLECVQDMDHENMFWYRQDPGLGLRLIYFSYDVKMKEKGDIPEGYSVSREKKERFSLILESASTNQTSMYLCASSFGTGAYEQYFGPGTRLTVT.